The 18 T cell receptor beta chains below all came from one sample that was sequenced in a study of cytomegalovirus exposure and HLA in healthy donors. The primer mix had 60 Vbeta and 13 Jbeta primers. Sequenced by immunoSEQ multiplex PCR; TCRdb stores in-frame clones only, minus some. The table records roughly 110,000 clones, 74% of them present only once. What was sequenced was PBMCs. The receptor source for this set is a human donor in good health.

The chain couples TRBV30 to TRBJ1-2; 8 nucleotides line up with TRBD1. From germline, CDR1 is GTSNPN and CDR2 SVGIG (reference sequence). The CDR3 runs to 12 residues. The V and J ends lost 0 bases and 11 bases, in that order; junction bases with no gene match: 5. CDR3 nucleotide sequence: TGTGCCTGGAGTGTAAGCGGACAGGGATACACCTTC. It yields the protein CAWSVSGQGYTF.

For this clone: A junction end diverges from the germline sequence, so it may reflect a read error. V is TRBV7-9 and J is TRBJ1-3; no definite D call. Germline CDR1 and CDR2: SEHNR and FQNEAQ (reference sequence). This CDR3 has 15 amino acids. CDR3 in DNA: TGTTCCAGCAGCTTAGGCGGATTCTCTGGAAACACCATATATTTT. As protein: CSSSLGGFSGNTIYF.

The genes are TRBV30 and TRBJ2-5; D not resolved. Trimming shortened V by 2 bases and J by 5 bases, and 3 bases separated the two germline ends. This CDR3 spans 10 amino acids. Germline lookup yields CDR1 GTSNPN and CDR2 SVGIG (reference sequence). Written as DNA, the CDR3 is TGTGCCTGGAGTACTGAGACCCAGTACTTC. It translates to CAWSTETQYF. The full variable domain, its missing parts supplied by reference TRBV30 and TRBJ2-5, is SQTIHQWPATLVQPVGSPLSLECTVEGTSNPNLYWYRQAAGRGLQLLFYSVGIGQISSEVPQNLSASRPQDRQFILSSKKLLLSDSGFYLCAWSTETQYFGPGTRLLVL.

The V and J genes are TRBV9 and TRBJ2-3; TRBD1 might be the D (7 bases). V lost 6 bases to trimming and J lost 3 bases, with 17 bases between them. Germline V gene sequence: CDR1 SGDLS, CDR2 YYNGEE. This CDR3 has 15 amino acids. CDR3 protein: CASTLGAGGTDTQYF. In nucleotides, the CDR3 is TGTGCCAGCACCCTAGGGGCAGGGGGGACAGATACGCAGTATTTT.

This sequence joins TRBV13 and TRBJ1-6; 9 bases are a match to TRBD1. After removal of 5 bases from V and 8 bases from J, the junction contained 10 bases not matched to a gene. Germline CDR1 and CDR2: PRHDT and FYEKMQ (reference sequence). The CDR3 is made up of 16 amino acids. The CDR3 nucleotides read TGTGCCAGCAGCCAAAAGGGACAGGGACCTTATTCACCCCTCCACTTT. Translating it yields CASSQKGQGPYSPLHF.

Comments on this clone: Additional DNA sequences in this sample encode the identical CDR3. The rearrangement joins TRBV7-2 to TRBJ2-2; 7 nucleotides agree with TRBD1. The V gene's germline CDR1 is SGHTA and CDR2 FQGNSA. The junction had 4 bases not matched to a gene; V was cut back by 6 bases and J by 0 bases. This CDR3 has 15 amino acids. The CDR3 region has the DNA TGTGCCAGCAGACCGGGACAGACGAACACCGGGGAGCTGTTTTTT. As protein: CASRPGQTNTGELFF.

The chain recombines TRBV5-8 with TRBJ2-7; the D gene is possibly TRBD1 (5 bases). Germline V gene lookup returns CDR1 SGHTS and CDR2 YDEGEE. CDR3 size: 14 residues. Deletions cut 0 bases from V and 5 bases from J, with 12 bases between. The CDR3 DNA reads TGTGCCAGCAGCTTGGGGGGCAGCCTGGACGAGCAGTACTTC. Amino acids: CASSLGGSLDEQYF. Filled out from reference TRBV5-8 and TRBJ2-7, the complete variable domain reads EAGVTQSPTHLIKTRGQQATLRCSPISGHTSVYWYQQALGLGLQFLLWYDEGEERNRGNFPPRFSGRQFPNYSSELNVNALELEDSALYLCASSLGGSLDEQYFGPGTRLTVT.

The chain couples TRBV11-2 to TRBJ2-2; TRBD2 aligns across 8 bases. J was trimmed by 4 bases and V by 4 bases; bases with no gene match: 5. The germline gives CDR1 SGHAT, CDR2 FQNNGV. The CDR3 length is 15 residues. The CDR3 coding sequence is TGTGCCAGCAGCTCGGTCAGCGGGGGCACCGGGGAGCTGTTTTTT. Translated, it gives CASSSVSGGTGELFF.

The V and J genes are TRBV2 and TRBJ2-1, with D perhaps matching TRBD1 (6 bases). The CDR3 is 16 residues long. With 6 bases removed from V and 9 bases from J, the gap between germline ends came to 24 bases. Germline V gene sequence: CDR1 SNHLY, CDR2 FYNNEI. CDR3 in amino acids: CASSALTGIGVSEQFF. In DNA form, the CDR3 reads TGTGCCAGCAGCGCTTTGACAGGCATTGGTGTTAGTGAGCAGTTCTTC.

This sequence joins TRBV6-5 and TRBJ2-7, with TRBD1 matching 7 bases. Germline CDR1 MNHEY, CDR2 SVGAGI. The CDR3 covers 12 residues. The junction had 5 bases not matched to a gene; V was cut back by 9 bases and J by 3 bases. CDR3 sequence reads: CASGTVGYEQYF. In nucleotides, the CDR3 is TGTGCCAGTGGGACAGTGGGCTACGAGCAGTACTTC.

The V and J genes are TRBV5-1 and TRBJ2-4; D perhaps matches TRBD1 (6 bases). V was pared by 0 bases and J by 14 bases, with 12 bases between. CDR1 is SGHRS and CDR2 is YFSETQ in the germline V gene. The CDR3 loop spans 12 amino acids. DNA for the CDR3: TGCGCCAGCAGCTTGGTAGGACAGTCAAAGTACTTC. Translation gives CASSLVGQSKYF.

The genes are TRBV2 and TRBJ2-5; D is possibly TRBD2 (5 bases). Germline V lookup: CDR1 SNHLY, CDR2 FYNNEI. The CDR3 is made up of 13 amino acids. Trimming pared 10 bases from V and 5 bases from J, leaving 17 bases between. CDR3 nucleotides: TGTGCCACCCTAGAGGGTGGAGGCGAGACCCAGTACTTC. Its translation: CATLEGGGETQYF. The variable domain in full, completed from reference TRBV2 and TRBJ2-5, reads EPEVTQTPSHQVTQMGQEVILRCVPISNHLYFYWYRQILGQKVEFLVSFYNNEISEKSEIFDDQFSVERPDGSNFTLKIRSTKLEDSAMYFCATLEGGGETQYFGPGTRLLVL.

A few counts support this clone. The rearrangement uses TRBV30 and TRBJ1-3; 7 bases align to TRBD1. V gave up 6 bases and J gave up 4 bases; unmatched junction bases: 15. The CDR3 is made up of 16 amino acids. Germline V gene sequence: CDR1 GTSNPN, CDR2 SVGIG (reference sequence). The CDR3 bases are TGTGCCTGCCAATACGGGGACAGACCCCTCGGAAACACCATATATTTT. Protein sequence: CACQYGDRPLGNTIYF.

The genes are TRBV14 and TRBJ1-2; 7 nucleotides match TRBD1. The germline V gene has CDR1 SGHDN and CDR2 FVKESK. V gave up 2 bases and J gave up 5 bases; unmatched junction bases: 8. CDR3 length equals 15 residues. The CDR3 spells CASSQLGQDVYGYTF. The CDR3 region has the DNA TGTGCCAGCAGCCAACTAGGACAGGACGTATATGGCTACACCTTC.

This chain joins TRBV4-3 and TRBJ1-2; D gene ambiguous. The CDR3 loop spans 15 amino acids. The V end lost 0 bases, the J end lost 1 base, and 9 bases lay between the germline ends. CDR1 LGHNA and CDR2 YSLEER come from the germline V gene. The DNA for the CDR3 is TGCGCCAGCAGCCAAGAGAACAGAGATAACTATGGCTACACCTTC. As protein: CASSQENRDNYGYTF.

The chain is built from TRBV5-1 and TRBJ2-2; possible D gene TRBD2, 7 bases. The germline gives CDR1 SGHRS, CDR2 YFSETQ. Between the trimmed V and J ends, which lost 4 bases and 10 bases, there was a span of 23 bases. The CDR3 contains 16 residues. The DNA for the CDR3 is TGCGCCAGCAGCCTAACGGGGGGCCCTCTCCGCAAGGAGCTGTTTTTT. It codes for CASSLTGGPLRKELFF.

This clone was seen more than once but under ten times. The rearrangement links TRBV25-1 to TRBJ2-7, with 7 positions matching TRBD1. CDR1 and CDR2 (germline): MGHDK, SYGVNS. The V segment lost 4 bases and the J segment 8 bases; nucleotides outside the gene matches: 8. This CDR3 is 13 amino acids long. CDR3 amino acids: CASSATGTEKQYF. The CDR3 DNA reads TGTGCCAGCAGTGCCACCGGGACAGAAAAGCAGTACTTC.

The chain couples TRBV30 to TRBJ2-5; TRBD2 aligns across 10 bases. The J call is doubtful: the DNA matches TRBJ2-7 better. CDR3 length: 14 amino acids. Germline V gene lookup returns CDR1 GTSNPN and CDR2 SVGIG (reference sequence). The CDR3 reads CAWSRTSGTYEQYF. The CDR3 coding sequence is TGTGCCTGGAGTAGGACTAGCGGAACCTACGAGCAGTACTTC.